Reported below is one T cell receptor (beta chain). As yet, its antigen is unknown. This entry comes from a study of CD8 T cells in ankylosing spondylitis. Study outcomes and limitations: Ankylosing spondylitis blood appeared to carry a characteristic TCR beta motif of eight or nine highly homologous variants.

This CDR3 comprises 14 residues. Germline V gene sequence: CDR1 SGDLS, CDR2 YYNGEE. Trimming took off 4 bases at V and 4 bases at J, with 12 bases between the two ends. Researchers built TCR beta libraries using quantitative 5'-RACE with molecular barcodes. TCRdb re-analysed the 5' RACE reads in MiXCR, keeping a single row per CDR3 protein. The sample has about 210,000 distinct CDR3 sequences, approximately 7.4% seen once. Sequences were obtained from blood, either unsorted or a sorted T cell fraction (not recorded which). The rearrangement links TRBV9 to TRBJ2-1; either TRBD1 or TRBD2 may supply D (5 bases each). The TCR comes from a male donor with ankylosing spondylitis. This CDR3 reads CASSRDGEYNEQFF. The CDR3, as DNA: TGTGCCAGCAGCCGGGACGGCGAATACAATGAGCAGTTCTTC. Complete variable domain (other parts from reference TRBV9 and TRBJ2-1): DSGVTQTPKHLITATGQRVTLRCSPRSGDLSVYWYQQSLDQGLQFLIQYYNGEERAKGNILERFSAQQFPDLHSELNLSSLELGDSALYFCASSRDGEYNEQFFGPGTRLTVL.